Presented here are 26 T cell receptor beta chains from one specimen sequenced in a study of blood T cell repertoires in COVID-19. Clones were sequenced by immunoSEQ multiplex PCR, and TCRdb holds only the in-frame ones, with some missing. The sample records 300,000 to 400,000 clones, 85% to 90% being singletons. The specimen sequenced was peripheral blood. These receptor sequences come from a woman aged 50 to 65 with active or convalescent COVID-19.

This clone occurred a few times. V and J are TRBV2 and TRBJ1-1; D gene ambiguous. Trimming took 2 bases from V and 7 from J, leaving 14 bases between them. From germline, CDR1 is SNHLY and CDR2 FYNNEI. The CDR3 is 14 amino acids. Written as DNA, the CDR3 is TGTGCCAGCAGTGAAAACCCGGGAAATAATGAAGCTTTCTTT. This gives the protein CASSENPGNNEAFF.

The V call is TRBV30, the J call TRBJ2-3; TRBD2 aligns across 9 bases. The V and J ends lost 5 bases and 4 bases, in that order; junction bases with no gene match: 4. CDR1 GTSNPN and CDR2 SVGIG come from the germline V gene (reference sequence). The CDR3 has 13 residues. The CDR3 reads CAWAGLASDTQYF. The CDR3 coding sequence is TGTGCCTGGGCGGGACTAGCTTCAGATACGCAGTATTTT.

The rearrangement joins TRBV19 to TRBJ2-7; 9 bases align to TRBD2. Losses at the gene ends were 5 bases for V and 3 bases for J; bases not matched to a gene: 8. Germline-derived CDR1 and CDR2 are LNHDA and SQIVND (reference sequence). The CDR3 runs 15 residues. The CDR3 DNA reads as TGTGCCAGTAGTCCAATAGCGGGAGCGAACTACGAGCAGTACTTC. Encoded protein: CASSPIAGANYEQYF.

CDR3: CAISPGTGSGNTIYF. The CDR3 region has the DNA TGTGCCATCAGCCCTGGGACAGGGTCGGGAAACACCATATATTTT. V and J are TRBV10-3 and TRBJ1-3; 9 bases match TRBD1. The V and J ends lost 6 bases and 4 bases, in that order; junction bases with no gene match: 7. From germline, CDR1 is ENHRY and CDR2 SYGVKD. The CDR3 length is 15 residues.

The chain has TRBV27 and TRBJ2-5; 9 positions match TRBD1. Germline trimming cut 4 bases from V and 5 bases from J; bases unmatched to any gene: 8. Germline V gives CDR1 MNHEY, CDR2 SMNVEV (reference sequence). The CDR3 contains 15 residues. The CDR3 spells CASSSTGGDSETQYF. DNA of the CDR3: TGTGCCAGCAGTTCGACAGGGGGGGATTCGGAGACCCAGTACTTC.

This CDR3 is CASSALGWTGPEQYF. Here the CDR3 DNA reads TGTGCCAGCAGCGCCCTAGGATGGACAGGACCCGAGCAGTACTTC. This chain joins TRBV11-2 and TRBJ2-7; 7 nucleotides match TRBD1. The CDR3 sequence is 15 residues long. Trimming removed 5 bases from V and 6 bases from J; junction bases left unmatched: 13. CDR1 is SGHAT and CDR2 is FQNNGV in the germline V gene.

V gene TRBV10-3 combines with J gene TRBJ2-5; TRBD1 matches at 7 bases. Looked up from germline, CDR1 is ENHRY and CDR2 is SYGVKD. The CDR3 contains 14 residues. J gave up 1 base and V 5 bases, and 4 bases lay outside the gene matches. The CDR3 coding sequence is TGTGCCATCAGTCAACAGGGGTCCCAAGAGACCCAGTACTTC. This encodes CAISQQGSQETQYF.

This chain joins TRBV7-9 and TRBJ1-1; TRBD1 agrees at 9 bases. The V segment lost 2 bases and the J segment 3 bases; nucleotides outside the gene matches: 16. In germline, CDR1 is SEHNR, CDR2 FQNEAQ (reference sequence). The CDR3 spans 19 residues. This chain's CDR3 is CASSLLRHSGQGLDTEAFF. DNA of the CDR3: TGTGCCAGCAGCTTATTACGGCACTCGGGACAGGGATTGGACACTGAAGCTTTCTTT.

The V and J genes are TRBV11-2 and TRBJ2-7, with 8 bases aligning to TRBD1. V dropped 0 bases and J dropped 7; count of bases not matched to a gene: 5. CDR1 and CDR2 (germline): SGHAT, FQNNGV. This CDR3 is 14 amino acids long. The CDR3 spells CASSLDHQGAEQYF. CDR3 nucleotides: TGTGCCAGCAGCTTAGATCATCAGGGGGCAGAGCAGTACTTC.

V gene TRBV4-3 combines with J gene TRBJ2-3; TRBD2 matches 8 bases. V lost 2 bases to trimming and J lost 0 bases; unmatched junction nucleotides: 13. Germline lookup yields CDR1 LGHNA and CDR2 YSLEER. The CDR3 is made up of 19 amino acids. CDR3 nucleotide sequence: TGCGCCAGCAGCCAAACGAGGTCGCCGTCTAGCGGGAGCACAGATACGCAGTATTTT. Translation: CASSQTRSPSSGSTDTQYF.

This chain connects TRBV27 to TRBJ1-2, with 12 bases that match TRBD1. V was clipped by 4 bases and J by 4 bases; unmatched bases: 1. The CDR3 extends over 14 amino acids. From germline, CDR1 is MNHEY and CDR2 SMNVEV (reference sequence). The CDR3 loop reads CASSWGQGAYGYTF. The CDR3 DNA is TGTGCCAGCAGTTGGGGACAGGGGGCCTATGGCTACACCTTC.

The rearrangement links TRBV18 to TRBJ2-7; 13 bases map to TRBD2. CDR3 length: 16 residues. Germline loops: CDR1 KGHSH, CDR2 LQKENI. V was clipped by 4 bases and J by 2 bases; unmatched bases: 5. The CDR3 sequence: CASSLGLAGDTYEQYF. In nucleotides, the CDR3 is TGTGCCAGCTCACTTGGACTAGCGGGGGATACCTACGAGCAGTACTTC.

The chain links TRBV27 to TRBJ2-7; 10 positions match TRBD2. Germline CDR1 and CDR2: MNHEY and SMNVEV (reference sequence). Germline trimming cut 0 bases from V and 5 bases from J; bases unmatched to any gene: 4. The CDR3 sequence is 15 residues long. CDR3 in amino acids: CASSLSSGRTNEQYF. CDR3 coding DNA: TGTGCCAGCAGTTTATCTAGCGGGAGGACTAACGAGCAGTACTTC.

The chain employs TRBV27 and TRBJ2-1, with a weak D call TRBD1 (5 bases). CDR3 length equals 17 residues. Germline CDR1 reads MNHEY; CDR2 reads SMNVEV (reference sequence). With 3 bases removed from V and 1 base from J, the gap between germline ends came to 16 bases. CDR3 in amino acids: CASSFPDRSGSYNEQFF. The DNA of the CDR3 is TGTGCCAGCAGTTTCCCCGACAGATCAGGGTCCTACAATGAGCAGTTCTTC.

The CDR3 spells CASSSGTGSEKLFF. CDR3 nucleotide sequence: TGTGCCAGCAGTTCCGGGACAGGGTCTGAAAAACTGTTTTTT. The chain uses TRBV6-5 and TRBJ1-4, with 9 bases matching TRBD1. With 4 bases clipped from V and 7 bases from J, the junction kept 4 bases outside the gene matches. Germline CDR1 reads MNHEY; CDR2 reads SVGAGI. This CDR3 has 14 amino acids.

The V call is TRBV21-1, the J call TRBJ2-5; TRBD2, the D gene given by the table, was not confirmed from the DNA. TRBV21-1 represents a pseudogene. The CDR3 has 11 residues. CDR3: CASSNRVTQYF. For the CDR3, the DNA is TGTGCCAGCAGCAATCGGGTGACCCAGTACTTC.

This chain uses TRBV7-3 with TRBJ2-1; 10 bases agree with TRBD2. V was clipped by 3 bases and J by 4 bases; unmatched bases: 3. Germline V gives CDR1 SGHTA, CDR2 FQGTGA. There are 15 residues in the CDR3. The CDR3 loop is CASSFGLAEYNEQFF. CDR3 sequence (DNA): TGTGCCAGCAGCTTCGGACTAGCGGAATACAATGAGCAGTTCTTC.

The chain employs TRBV15 and TRBJ1-3; possible D gene TRBD1, 5 bases. Trimming pared 0 bases from V and 2 bases from J, leaving 14 bases between. The CDR3 loop spans 17 amino acids. Germline CDR1 LNHNV, CDR2 YYDKDF (reference sequence). This CDR3 reads CATSRDPGVKAGNTIYF. CDR3 nucleotide sequence: TGTGCCACCAGCAGAGACCCGGGGGTGAAGGCTGGAAACACCATATATTTT.

The chain employs TRBV30 and TRBJ2-7; a possible D gene is TRBD2 (5 bases). Between the trimmed V and J ends, which lost 2 bases and 6 bases, there was a span of 14 bases. The germline V gene has CDR1 GTSNPN and CDR2 SVGIG (reference sequence). The CDR3 runs 13 residues. The CDR3 sequence is CAWSSGGLTEQYF. DNA for the CDR3: TGTGCCTGGAGTAGTGGCGGGCTAACCGAGCAGTACTTC.

This clone appeared a few times. Sequence at one end of the junction differs from germline and may be a read error. CDR3 coding DNA: TGTGCCACCAGAAGAGACGGTAGTAACACCGGGGAGCTGTTTTTT. Protein sequence: CATRRDGSNTGELFF. J is TRBJ2-2 and V is TRBV15; the D is unclear. The CDR3 spans 15 residues. Germline CDR1 and CDR2: LNHNV and YYDKDF (reference sequence).

The CDR3 protein is CASSGGQGTRNTEAFF. CDR3 DNA: TGTGCCAGCAGTGGAGGACAGGGGACCAGGAACACTGAAGCTTTCTTT. The J gene is TRBJ1-1, the V gene TRBV6-1, with TRBD1 matching over 9 bases. Losses at the gene ends were 4 bases for V and 1 base for J; bases not matched to a gene: 7. CDR3 length: 16 amino acids. Germline lookup yields CDR1 MNHNS and CDR2 SASEGT.

This rearrangement joins TRBV29-1 to TRBJ1-1; tentatively, D is TRBD1 (5 bases). The CDR3 is made up of 13 amino acids. V was trimmed by 4 bases and J by 2 bases, leaving 11 bases between them. Germline V gene lookup returns CDR1 SQVTM and CDR2 ANQGSEA. CDR3 DNA sequence: TGCAGCGTTGCACGGCAGGGTAACACTGAAGCTTTCTTT. Translation gives CSVARQGNTEAFF.

The J gene is TRBJ1-2, the V gene TRBV19; 9 nucleotides line up with TRBD1. This CDR3 has 16 residues. Germline trimming cut 10 bases from V and 5 bases from J; bases unmatched to any gene: 17. Germline V CDR1 and CDR2: LNHDA, SQIVND (reference sequence). The CDR3 loop is CATQSGTGTGAYGYTF. In nucleotides, the CDR3 is TGTGCCACTCAATCCGGGACAGGGACGGGGGCTTATGGCTACACCTTC.

The rearrangement joins TRBV4-2 to TRBJ1-2; no definite D call. Trimming pared 0 bases from V and 10 bases from J, leaving 18 bases between. The CDR3 totals 15 residues. The germline gives CDR1 LGHNA, CDR2 YNFKEQ. CDR3 DNA: TGTGCCAGCAGCCAAGATAGAACAGCCCCGTCCGCCTACACCTTC. It specifies CASSQDRTAPSAYTF.

The chain uses TRBV12-3 or TRBV12-4 and TRBJ1-1; D is uncertain. The CDR3 is 13 amino acids. V was shortened by 5 bases and J by 5 bases, with 12 bases between the two germline ends. This CDR3 reads CASSAQVETEAFF. As DNA, the CDR3 is TGTGCCAGCAGTGCGCAGGTAGAAACTGAAGCTTTCTTT.

This chain connects TRBV6-1 to TRBJ2-7; weak D call: TRBD1 (5 bases). Trimming cost V 2 bases and J 3 bases, with 11 bases left between them. The length of the CDR3 is 14 residues. Per germline, CDR1 MNHNS and CDR2 SASEGT. CDR3 loop: CASSEHRIDYEQYF. The CDR3 DNA reads as TGTGCCAGCAGTGAACACAGGATCGACTACGAGCAGTACTTC.